Listed below are T cell receptor beta chains from one sample, sequenced in a study of shared clonotypes between healthy human individuals. This table comes from immunoSEQ multiplex PCR, and its TCRdb copy is limited to in-frame clones, with some not included. The data hold over 1.5 million clones, with approximately 98% observed a single time. Sequencing used naive CD4+ T cells sorted from blood. The receptors originated from a man aged 25 to 45 in good health. Each CDR3 is given with its conserved first and last residue. D genes are given only for firm matches. Size is omitted from some rows. Given values are once, few, many or a class for expanded clones.

>NA|TRBV7-9|TRBJ1-2|NA
TGTGCCAGCAGCTTAGTGAGGGAGGATGGCTACACCTTC
CASSLVREDGYTF
>NA|TRBV29-1|TRBJ1-4|NA
TGCAGCGACTCTGGGCAGACTGCAACTAATGAAAAACTGTTTTTT
CSDSGQTATNEKLFF
>once|TRBV29-1|TRBJ1-1|NA
TGCAGCGTCACAGAAACAGGGACTTTGCCTGAAGCTTTCTTT
CSVTETGTLPEAFF
>NA|TRBV4-3|TRBJ2-3|TRBD2
TGCGCCAGCAGCCAAGGAAGGCGGACTAGCGGGGAGGGTGCGCAGTATTTT
CASSQGRRTSGEGAQYF
>NA|TRBV9|TRBJ2-2|TRBD2
TGTGCCAGCAGCGCTGGTTTGGGACTAGCGGGCACCGGGGAGCTGTTTTTT
CASSAGLGLAGTGELFF
>NA|TRBV6-5|TRBJ2-7|NA
TGTGCCAGCAGTCCCGGGTCTCCTTTCTACGAGCAGTACTTC
CASSPGSPFYEQYF
>NA|TRBV18|TRBJ1-5|NA
TGTGCCAGCTCAACCTTGGGAGTTGGCAATCAGCCCCAGCATTTT
CASSTLGVGNQPQHF
>NA|TRBV28|TRBJ2-3|TRBD1
TGTGCCAGCAATTCCAGGGGGCGAACCACAGATACGCAGTATTTT
CASNSRGRTTDTQYF
>NA|TRBV5-1|TRBJ2-2|TRBD1
TGCGCCAGCAGCTCGACAGGGGAGGCCGGGGAGCTGTTTTTT
CASSSTGEAGELFF
>NA|TRBV14|TRBJ2-4|NA
TGTGCCAGCAGCCCAAGATGGATAGGGGTACTAGCCAAAAACATTCAGTACTTC
CASSPRWIGVLAKNIQYF
>NA|TRBV11-2|TRBJ2-1|TRBD1
TGTGCCAGCAGCTCGTGGACAGGGGGAGCGGACAATGAGCAGTTCTTC
CASSSWTGGADNEQFF
>NA|TRBV14|TRBJ2-2|TRBD1
TGTGCCAGCAGCCAAGTGAGGGGGCGGAACACCGGGGAGCTGTTTTTT
CASSQVRGRNTGELFF
>NA|TRBV2|TRBJ2-1|TRBD2
TGTGCCAGCAGTGAACGGCTAGCGGGAGTGGGCGACAATGAGCAGTTCTTC
CASSERLAGVGDNEQFF
>NA|TRBV18|TRBJ1-1|NA
TGTGCCAGCTCAGAGCAGGAGGGGAACACTGAAGCTTTCTTT
CASSEQEGNTEAFF
>NA|TRBV9|TRBJ1-4|TRBD1
TGTGCCAGCAGCTTTTCCCGACAGGGTGGCGAAAAACTGTTTTTT
CASSFSRQGGEKLFF
>once|TRBV2|TRBJ2-5|TRBD2
TGTGCCAGCGGGGGACTAGCGGGAGGACAAGAGACCCAGTACTTC
CASGGLAGGQETQYF
>NA|TRBV10-3|TRBJ1-4|NA
TGTGCCATCAGTGAGACAAAGGGGCAGGAAAAACTGTTTTTT
CAISETKGQEKLFF
>NA|TRBV7-9|TRBJ2-2|TRBD1
TGTGCCAGCAAGGATCCGGGACAGTTAAACACCGGGGAGCTGTTTTTT
CASKDPGQLNTGELFF
>once|TRBV5-1|TRBJ2-3|NA
TGCGCCAGCAGCATGCCCGGGAGAGCAAGCACAGATACGCAGTATTTT
CASSMPGRASTDTQYF
>NA|TRBV9|TRBJ1-2|TRBD1
TGTGCCAGCAGCGTAAGACAGGGAAACTATGGCTACACCTTC
CASSVRQGNYGYTF
>NA|TRBV28|TRBJ2-7|NA
TGTGCCAGCAGCTCCTCAATACTTCCCCGGCTTGGGGTGCAGTACTTC
CASSSSILPRLGVQYF
>NA|TRBV13|TRBJ2-7|NA
TGTGCCAGCAGCTTCCTGACAGGAGTGGGCGAGCAGTACTTC
CASSFLTGVGEQYF
>NA|TRBV28|TRBJ2-1|NA
TGTGCCAGCAGTTTATCCCCGCTACGGGCCCGCACCCAGCAGTTCTTC
CASSLSPLRARTQQFF
>once|TRBV10-2|TRBJ2-1|TRBD2
TGCGCCAGCAATCGACTAGCGGAGTACAATGAGCAGTTCTTC
CASNRLAEYNEQFF
>NA|TRBV18|TRBJ2-5|NA
TGTGCCAGCTCACTTGGGGTCCAAGAGACCCAGTACTTC
CASSLGVQETQYF
>NA|TRBV25-1|TRBJ2-7|NA
TGTGCCAGCACCTCGACAGTTTACGAGCAGTACTTC
CASTSTVYEQYF
>NA|TRBV9|TRBJ1-1|NA
TGTGCCAGCAGCTTGGCCCCGGACACTGAAGCTTTCTTT
CASSLAPDTEAFF
>NA|TRBV29-1|TRBJ2-1|TRBD2
TGCAGCGTTGACATAGGACTAGGCGATGAGCAGTTCTTC
CSVDIGLGDEQFF
>NA|TRBV4-1|TRBJ2-3|NA
TGCGCCAGCAGCCAAACTAGATTCACAGATACGCAGTATTTT
CASSQTRFTDTQYF
>NA|TRBV11-2|TRBJ2-7|TRBD1
TGTGCCAGCAGCCCGAGGACAGGGGGTTACGAGCAGTACTTC
CASSPRTGGYEQYF
>NA|TRBV5-1|TRBJ1-5|TRBD1
TGCGCCAGCAGCTTGGGACAGGGAGGCAATCAGCCCCAGCATTTT
CASSLGQGGNQPQHF
>NA|TRBV4-3|TRBJ2-7|NA
TGCGCCAGCAGCCAGGACTTCGGAACGGGACCTTCTATACCCTACGAGCAGTACTTC
CASSQDFGTGPSIPYEQYF
>NA|TRBV10-2|TRBJ2-7|NA
TGCGCCGTGATGGGGCCATGGGGCGACGAGCAGTACTTC
CAVMGPWGDEQYF
>NA|TRBV5-1|TRBJ2-2|NA
TGCGCCAGCAGTCTTACCAGCGGAACCGACGGGGAGCTGTTTTTT
CASSLTSGTDGELFF
>NA|TRBV28|TRBJ2-7|NA
TGTGCCAGCAGTTTTCCCTCCTACGAGCAGTACTTC
CASSFPSYEQYF
>NA|TRBV18|TRBJ2-7|TRBD1
TGTGCCAGCTCACAACGGGACAGTAGCACCTACGAGCAGTACTTC
CASSQRDSSTYEQYF
>NA|TRBV4-1|TRBJ1-3|NA
TGCGCCAGCAGCCCCGTGAACTCTGGAAACACCATATATTTT
CASSPVNSGNTIYF
>NA|TRBV28|TRBJ1-5|NA
TGTGCCAGCCTGTCGGTTGGTCAGCCCCAGCATTTT
CASLSVGQPQHF
>NA|TRBV6-6|TRBJ2-7|NA
TGTGCCAGCAGTCTGAGGGATTACGAGCAGTACTTC
CASSLRDYEQYF
>NA|TRBV7-2|TRBJ1-2|TRBD1
TGTGCCAGCAGCTCCGGGACAGTAAACTATGGCTACACCTTC
CASSSGTVNYGYTF
>NA|TRBV5-1|TRBJ1-1|NA
TGCGCCAGCAGCTTGGGGGTAGGGGCCCGCACTGAAGCTTTCTTT
CASSLGVGARTEAFF
>NA|TRBV6-6|TRBJ2-7|NA
TGTGCCAGCAGTTACCAGGGGTACGAGCAGTACTTC
CASSYQGYEQYF